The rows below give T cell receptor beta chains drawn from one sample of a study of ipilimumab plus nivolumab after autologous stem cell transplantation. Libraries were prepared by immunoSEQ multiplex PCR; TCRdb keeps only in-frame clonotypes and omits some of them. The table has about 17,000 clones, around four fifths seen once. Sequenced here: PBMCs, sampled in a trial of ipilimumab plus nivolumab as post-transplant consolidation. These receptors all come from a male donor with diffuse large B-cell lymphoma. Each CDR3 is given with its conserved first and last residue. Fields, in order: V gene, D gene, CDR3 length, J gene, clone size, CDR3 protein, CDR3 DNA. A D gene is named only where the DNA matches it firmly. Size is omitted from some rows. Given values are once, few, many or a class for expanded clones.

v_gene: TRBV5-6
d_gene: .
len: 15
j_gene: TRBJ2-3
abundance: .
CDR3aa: CASSLGGGPADTQYF
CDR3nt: TGTGCCAGCAGCTTGGGAGGGGGTCCGGCAGATACGCAGTATTTT

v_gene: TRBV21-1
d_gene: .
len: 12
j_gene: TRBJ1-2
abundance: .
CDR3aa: CASSNYRDQANF
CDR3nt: TGTGCCAGCAGCAATTATAGGGATCAAGCCAACTTC

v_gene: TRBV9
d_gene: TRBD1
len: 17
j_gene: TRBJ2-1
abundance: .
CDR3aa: CASSVQDRPLSYNEQFF
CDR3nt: TGTGCCAGCAGCGTACAGGACAGGCCTCTTTCCTACAATGAGCAGTTCTTC

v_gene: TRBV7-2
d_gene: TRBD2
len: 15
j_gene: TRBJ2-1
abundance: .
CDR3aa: CASSQTGGPYNEQFF
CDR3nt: TGTGCCAGCAGCCAGACGGGGGGGCCCTACAATGAGCAGTTCTTC

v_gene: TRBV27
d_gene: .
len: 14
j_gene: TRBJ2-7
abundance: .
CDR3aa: CASSVLPNTGEQYF
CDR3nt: TGTGCCAGCAGTGTATTGCCCAATACTGGAGAGCAGTACTTC

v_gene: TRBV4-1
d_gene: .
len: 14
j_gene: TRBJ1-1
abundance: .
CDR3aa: CASSQVGSFTEAFF
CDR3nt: TGCGCCAGCAGCCAAGTGGGGTCGTTCACTGAAGCTTTCTTT

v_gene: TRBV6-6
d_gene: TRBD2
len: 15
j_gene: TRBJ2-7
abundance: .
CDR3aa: CASKKGLAGAREQYF
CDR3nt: TGTGCCAGCAAAAAAGGGCTAGCGGGGGCGCGGGAGCAGTACTTC

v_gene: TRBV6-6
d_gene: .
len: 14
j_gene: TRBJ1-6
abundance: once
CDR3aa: CASSSGSYNSPLHF
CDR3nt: TGTGCCAGCAGTTCTGGCTCCTATAATTCACCCCTCCACTTT

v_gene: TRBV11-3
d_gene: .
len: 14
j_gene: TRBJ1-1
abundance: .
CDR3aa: CASSITQGQGEAFF
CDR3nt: TGTGCCAGCAGCATAACCCAGGGACAAGGGGAAGCTTTCTTT

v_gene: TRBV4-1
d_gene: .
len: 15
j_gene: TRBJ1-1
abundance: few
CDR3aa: CASSQRDDQDTEAFF
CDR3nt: TGCGCCAGCAGCCAGAGGGACGATCAGGACACTGAAGCTTTCTTT

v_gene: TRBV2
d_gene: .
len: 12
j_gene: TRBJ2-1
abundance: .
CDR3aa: CASSDSYNEQFF
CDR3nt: TGTGCCAGCAGTGACTCCTACAATGAGCAGTTCTTC

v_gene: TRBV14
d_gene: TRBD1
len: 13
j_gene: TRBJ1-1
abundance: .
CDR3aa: CASSYSGGPEAFF
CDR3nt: TGTGCCAGCAGCTACTCAGGGGGCCCTGAAGCTTTCTTT

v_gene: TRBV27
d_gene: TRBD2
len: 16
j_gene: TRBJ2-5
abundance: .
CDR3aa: CASRTSSGAETETQYF
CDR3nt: TGTGCCAGCAGAACATCTAGCGGGGCCGAGACGGAGACCCAGTACTTC

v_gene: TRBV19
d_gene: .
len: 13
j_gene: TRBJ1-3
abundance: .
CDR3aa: CASGGLSGNTIYF
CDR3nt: TGTGCCAGTGGCGGTCTTTCTGGAAACACCATATATTTT

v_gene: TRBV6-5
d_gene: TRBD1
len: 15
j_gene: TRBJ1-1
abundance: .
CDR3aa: CASSQPGQGATEAFF
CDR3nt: TGTGCCAGCAGTCAACCGGGACAGGGGGCCACTGAAGCTTTCTTT

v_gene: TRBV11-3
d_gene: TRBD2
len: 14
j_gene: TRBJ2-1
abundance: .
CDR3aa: CASSSGGSYNEQFF
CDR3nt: TGTGCCAGCAGCTCGGGGGGCTCCTACAATGAGCAGTTCTTC

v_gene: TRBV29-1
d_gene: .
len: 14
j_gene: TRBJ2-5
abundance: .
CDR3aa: CSVRRVNGGETQYF
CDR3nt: TGCAGCGTTAGAAGGGTGAATGGGGGGGAGACCCAGTACTTC

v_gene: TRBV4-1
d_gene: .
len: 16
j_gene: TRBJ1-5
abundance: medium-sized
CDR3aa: CASSPRDVDSNQPQHF
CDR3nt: TGCGCCAGCAGCCCTCGGGACGTTGATAGCAATCAGCCCCAGCATTTT